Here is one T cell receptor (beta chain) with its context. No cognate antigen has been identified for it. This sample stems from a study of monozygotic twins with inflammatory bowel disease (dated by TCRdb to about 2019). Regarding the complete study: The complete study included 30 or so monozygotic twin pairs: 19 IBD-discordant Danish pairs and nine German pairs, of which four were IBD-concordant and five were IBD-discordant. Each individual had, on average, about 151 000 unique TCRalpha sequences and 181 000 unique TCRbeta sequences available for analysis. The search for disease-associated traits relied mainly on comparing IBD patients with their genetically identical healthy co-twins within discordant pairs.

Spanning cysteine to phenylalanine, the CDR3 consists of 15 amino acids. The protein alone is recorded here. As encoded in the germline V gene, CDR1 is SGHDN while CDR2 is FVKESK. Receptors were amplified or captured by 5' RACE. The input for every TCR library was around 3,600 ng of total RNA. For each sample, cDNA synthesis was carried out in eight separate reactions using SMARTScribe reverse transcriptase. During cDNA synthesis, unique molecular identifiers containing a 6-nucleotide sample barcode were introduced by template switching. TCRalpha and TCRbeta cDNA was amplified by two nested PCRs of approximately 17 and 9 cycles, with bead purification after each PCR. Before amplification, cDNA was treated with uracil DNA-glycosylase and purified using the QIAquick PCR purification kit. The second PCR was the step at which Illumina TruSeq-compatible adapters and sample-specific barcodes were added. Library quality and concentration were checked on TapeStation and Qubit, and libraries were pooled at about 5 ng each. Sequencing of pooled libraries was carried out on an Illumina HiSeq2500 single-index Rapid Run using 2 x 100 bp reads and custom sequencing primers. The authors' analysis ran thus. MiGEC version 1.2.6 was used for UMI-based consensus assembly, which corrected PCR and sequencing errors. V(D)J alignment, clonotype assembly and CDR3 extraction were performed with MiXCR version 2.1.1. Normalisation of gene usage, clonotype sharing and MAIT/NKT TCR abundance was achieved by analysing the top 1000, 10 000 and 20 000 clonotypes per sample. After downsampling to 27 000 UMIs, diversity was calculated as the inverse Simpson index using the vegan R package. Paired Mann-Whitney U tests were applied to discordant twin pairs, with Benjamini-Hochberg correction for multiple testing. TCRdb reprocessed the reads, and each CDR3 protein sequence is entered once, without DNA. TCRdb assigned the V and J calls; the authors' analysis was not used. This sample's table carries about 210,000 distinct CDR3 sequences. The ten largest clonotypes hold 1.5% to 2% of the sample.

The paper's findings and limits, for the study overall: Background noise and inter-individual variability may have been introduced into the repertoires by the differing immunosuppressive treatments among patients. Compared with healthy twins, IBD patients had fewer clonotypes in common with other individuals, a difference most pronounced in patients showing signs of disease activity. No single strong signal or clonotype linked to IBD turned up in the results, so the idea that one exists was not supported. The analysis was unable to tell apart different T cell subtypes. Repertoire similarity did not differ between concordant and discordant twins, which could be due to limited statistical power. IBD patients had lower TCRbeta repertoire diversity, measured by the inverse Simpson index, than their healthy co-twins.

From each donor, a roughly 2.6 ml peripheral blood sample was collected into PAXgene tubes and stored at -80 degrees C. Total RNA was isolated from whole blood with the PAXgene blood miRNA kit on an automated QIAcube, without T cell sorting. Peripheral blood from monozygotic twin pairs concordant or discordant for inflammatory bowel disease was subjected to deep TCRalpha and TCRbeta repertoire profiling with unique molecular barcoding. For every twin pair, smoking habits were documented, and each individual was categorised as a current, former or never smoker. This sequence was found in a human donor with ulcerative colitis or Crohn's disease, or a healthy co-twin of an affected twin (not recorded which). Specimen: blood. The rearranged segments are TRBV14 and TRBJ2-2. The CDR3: CASSQEGFNTGELFF.